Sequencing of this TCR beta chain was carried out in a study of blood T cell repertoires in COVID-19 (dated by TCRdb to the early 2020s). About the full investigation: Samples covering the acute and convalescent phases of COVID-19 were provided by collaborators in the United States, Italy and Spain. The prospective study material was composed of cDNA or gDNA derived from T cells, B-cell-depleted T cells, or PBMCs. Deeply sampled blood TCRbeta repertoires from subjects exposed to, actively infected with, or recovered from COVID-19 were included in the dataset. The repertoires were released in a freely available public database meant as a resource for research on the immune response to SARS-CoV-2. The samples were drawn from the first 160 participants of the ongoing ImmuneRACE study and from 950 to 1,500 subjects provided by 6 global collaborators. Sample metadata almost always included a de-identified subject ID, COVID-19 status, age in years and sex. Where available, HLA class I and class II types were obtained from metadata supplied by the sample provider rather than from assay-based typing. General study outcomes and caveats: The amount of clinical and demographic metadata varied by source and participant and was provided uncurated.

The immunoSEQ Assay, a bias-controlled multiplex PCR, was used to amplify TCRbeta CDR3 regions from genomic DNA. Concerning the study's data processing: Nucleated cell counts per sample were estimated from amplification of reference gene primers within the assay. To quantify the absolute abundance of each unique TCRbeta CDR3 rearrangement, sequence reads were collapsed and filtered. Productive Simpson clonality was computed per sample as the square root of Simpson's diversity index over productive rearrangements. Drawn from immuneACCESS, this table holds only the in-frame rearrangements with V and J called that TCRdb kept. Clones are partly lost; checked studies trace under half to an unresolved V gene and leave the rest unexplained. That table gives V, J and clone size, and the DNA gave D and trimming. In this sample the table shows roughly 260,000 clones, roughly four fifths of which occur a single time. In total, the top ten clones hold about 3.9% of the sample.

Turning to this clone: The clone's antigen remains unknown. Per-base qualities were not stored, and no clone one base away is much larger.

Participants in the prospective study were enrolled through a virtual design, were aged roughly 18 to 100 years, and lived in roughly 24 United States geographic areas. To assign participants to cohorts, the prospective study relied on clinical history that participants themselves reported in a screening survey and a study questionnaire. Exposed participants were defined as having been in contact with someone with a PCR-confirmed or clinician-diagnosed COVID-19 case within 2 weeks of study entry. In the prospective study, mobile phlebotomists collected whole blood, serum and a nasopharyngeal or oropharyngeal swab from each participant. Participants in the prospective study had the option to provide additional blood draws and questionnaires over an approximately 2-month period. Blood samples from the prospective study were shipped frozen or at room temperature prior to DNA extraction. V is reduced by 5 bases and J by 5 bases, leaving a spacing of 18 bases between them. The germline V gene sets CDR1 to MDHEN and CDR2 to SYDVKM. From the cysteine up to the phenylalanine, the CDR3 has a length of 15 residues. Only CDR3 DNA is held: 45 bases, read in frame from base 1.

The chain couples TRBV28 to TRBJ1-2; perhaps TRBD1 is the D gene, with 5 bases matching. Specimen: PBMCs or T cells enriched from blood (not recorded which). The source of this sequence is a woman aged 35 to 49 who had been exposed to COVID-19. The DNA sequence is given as TGTGCCAGCAGTCTTCGCAGGACAAGCCTTTATGGCTACACCTTC. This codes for CASSLRRTSLYGYTF.